This T cell receptor beta chain was identified in a study of shared clonotypes between healthy human individuals. Profiled with immunoSEQ multiplex PCR; TCRdb holds only in-frame clones, not every one. The data show some 1 million clones, around 74% seen once. The germline CDR1 and CDR2 sequences are SGHTA and FQGNSA. V lost 4 bases and J lost 3; bases outside the gene matches: 10. There are 17 residues in the CDR3. Sequencing used memory CD4+ T cells sorted from blood. Subset described: CD45RA-negative fraction. The chain recombines TRBV7-2 with TRBJ2-7; TRBD2 agrees at 12 bases. The sequence derives from a man aged 18-30 years in good health. The CDR3 loop reads CASSSSRLAGVNYEQYF. As DNA, the CDR3 is TGTGCCAGCAGCTCGAGCCGACTAGCGGGAGTGAACTACGAGCAGTACTTC.